Reported below is one T cell receptor beta chain. The TCR beta profiling, which covered VDJ combination and CDR3 sequence, was carried out using genomic DNA as the template. MiXCR, run by TCRdb on the reads, gives a single entry per CDR3 protein. The data contain around 150,000 distinct CDR3 sequences, 65% to 75% of them singletons. This entry belongs to a study of CD8+CD57+ T cells in acquired aplastic anemia. The CDR3 runs 14 residues. The V gene end was trimmed by 3 bases and the J gene end by 4 bases; junction bases not matched to a gene: 4. Germline-derived CDR1 and CDR2 are ENHRY and SYGVKD. Patients picked for sequencing had shown CD8+CD57+ cell expansion detected by flow cytometry. The study sampled blood from patients who had received no therapy.

This TCR came from a human donor with aplastic anemia. The genes are TRBV10-3 and TRBJ2-7, with TRBD2 matching 9 bases. Input material: sorted CD4+, CD8+, or CD8+CD57+ T cells (not recorded which) from PBMCs. The CDR3, as DNA: TGTGCCATCAGTGATGGAACTAGCGGGTACGAGCAGTACTTC. This encodes CAISDGTSGYEQYF.